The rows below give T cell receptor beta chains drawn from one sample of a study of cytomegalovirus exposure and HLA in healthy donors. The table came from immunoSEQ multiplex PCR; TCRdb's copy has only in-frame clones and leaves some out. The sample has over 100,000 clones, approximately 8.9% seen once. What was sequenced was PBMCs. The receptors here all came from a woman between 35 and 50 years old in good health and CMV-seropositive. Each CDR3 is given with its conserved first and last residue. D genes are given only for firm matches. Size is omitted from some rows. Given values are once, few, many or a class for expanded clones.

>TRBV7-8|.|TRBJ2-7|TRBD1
TGTGCCAGCAGCTTATCGACAGGGGGCTTTCTCGAGCAGTACTTC
CASSLSTGGFLEQYF
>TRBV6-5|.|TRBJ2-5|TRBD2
TGTGCCAGCAGTTACTCCCTAGCGGGGAAAGGAGAGACCCAGTACTTC
CASSYSLAGKGETQYF
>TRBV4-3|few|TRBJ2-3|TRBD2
TGCGCCAGCAGCCAGGGGGGGGTCGATACGCAGTATTTT
CASSQGGVDTQYF
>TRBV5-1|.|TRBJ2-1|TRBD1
TGCGCCAGCAGTCCTTCGACAGGGATGGGTGAGCAGTTCTTC
CASSPSTGMGEQFF
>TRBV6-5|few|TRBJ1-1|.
TGTGCCAGCAGCGAGGGGTGGGAGGTTGAAGCTTTCTTT
CASSEGWEVEAFF
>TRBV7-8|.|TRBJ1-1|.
TGTGCCAGCAGCCCAGGCCCCGTTCGTCCTGCTTTCTTT
CASSPGPVRPAFF
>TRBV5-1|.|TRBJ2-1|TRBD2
TGCGCCAGCAGCTTGGTACGGGGACTAGGGAATGAGCAGTTCTTC
CASSLVRGLGNEQFF
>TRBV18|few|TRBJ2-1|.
TGTGCCAGCTCATCGTACACCGGGACACCACGAGAGAATGAGCAGTTCTTC
CASSSYTGTPRENEQFF
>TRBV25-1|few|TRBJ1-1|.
TGTGCCAGCAGGAGGCAAACCACTGAAGCTTTCTTT
CASRRQTTEAFF
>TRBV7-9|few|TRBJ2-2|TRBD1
TGTGCCAGCAGCGACAAGACAGGGGTCGCCGGGGAGCTGTTTTTT
CASSDKTGVAGELFF
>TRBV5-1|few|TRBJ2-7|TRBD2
TGCGCCAGCAGCCTAAGGACTAGCAGCGACGAGCAGTACTTC
CASSLRTSSDEQYF
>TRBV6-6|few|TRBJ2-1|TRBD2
TGTGCCACCCAAGCGTACATAGCGGGCAATGAGCAGTTCTTC
CATQAYIAGNEQFF
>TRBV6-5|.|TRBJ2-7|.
TGTGCCAGCAAAGGGGGATGGAGAACCTACGAGCAGTACTTC
CASKGGWRTYEQYF
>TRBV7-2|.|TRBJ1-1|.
TGTGCCAGCAGCTTAGCCGGCACTGAAGCTTTCTTT
CASSLAGTEAFF
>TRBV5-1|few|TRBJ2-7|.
TGCGCCAGCAGCTTGGCCGGTCCGGGACATTCCCGGGGAGAGCAGTACTTC
CASSLAGPGHSRGEQYF
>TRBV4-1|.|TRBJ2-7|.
TGCGCCAGCAGCCAAGAAGGGACACGTAATATGAAGCAGTACTTC
CASSQEGTRNMKQYF
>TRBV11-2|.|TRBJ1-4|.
TGTGCCAGCAGCCGACCCTACAAGGGGGCTAATGAAAAACTGTTTTTT
CASSRPYKGANEKLFF
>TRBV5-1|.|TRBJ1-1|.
TGCGCCAGCAGCTTGGATAGGGGACTGTGGGCTGAAGCTTTCTTT
CASSLDRGLWAEAFF
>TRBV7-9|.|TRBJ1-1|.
TGTGCCAGCAGCTTAGGGCAGGAAGCTTTCTTT
CASSLGQEAFF
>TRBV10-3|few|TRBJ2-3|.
TGTGCCATCAGTGAGTGGAAGGGGATTAGCTCTAGCACAGATACGCAGTATTTT
CAISEWKGISSSTDTQYF
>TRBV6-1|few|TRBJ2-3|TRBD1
TGTGCCAGCAGTGAAGCCCAGGGGGCTGGGACAGATACGCAGTATTTT
CASSEAQGAGTDTQYF
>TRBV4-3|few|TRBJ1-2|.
TGCGCCAGCAGCCAAGTCCAGGGATATGGCTACACCTTC
CASSQVQGYGYTF
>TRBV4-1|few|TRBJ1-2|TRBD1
TGCGCCAGCAGCCAAGAGGCGGGACAGGGATACGGCTACACCTTC
CASSQEAGQGYGYTF
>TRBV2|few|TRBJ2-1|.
TGTGCCAGCAGTGAAACACGGAGCTCCTACAATGAGCAGTTCTTC
CASSETRSSYNEQFF
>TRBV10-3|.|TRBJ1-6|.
TGTGCCTCCAATGGGGCAGCTTATAATTCACCCCTCCACTTT
CASNGAAYNSPLHF
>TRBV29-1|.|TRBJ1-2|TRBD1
TGCAGCGTTGAAGGGGGACAGGACAACTATGGCTACACCTTC
CSVEGGQDNYGYTF
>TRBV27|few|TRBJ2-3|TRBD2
TGTGCCAGCAGGGGAGCGGGGGGGTCTGGTACGCAGTATTTT
CASRGAGGSGTQYF
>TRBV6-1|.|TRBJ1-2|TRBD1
TGTGCCAGCATTCAGGACAGGGGGCAGGTCTATGGCTACACCTTC
CASIQDRGQVYGYTF
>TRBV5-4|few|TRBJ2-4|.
TGTGCCAGCAGCGGCGGACTCGGGGACAAAAACATTCAGTACTTC
CASSGGLGDKNIQYF
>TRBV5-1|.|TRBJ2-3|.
TGCGCCAGCAGCTTTACAGGGAAGGGCACAGATACGCAGTATTTT
CASSFTGKGTDTQYF
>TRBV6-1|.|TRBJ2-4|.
TGTGCCACCGCCGAAGGAGTTTCGGGGAACATTCAGTACTTC
CATAEGVSGNIQYF
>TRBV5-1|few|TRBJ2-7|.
TGCGCCAGCAGCTTGGGACAGGCCGCCTACGAGCAGTACTTC
CASSLGQAAYEQYF
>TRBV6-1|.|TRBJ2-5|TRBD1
TGTGCCAGCAGTGAAAAACGGACAGGGGGGCAAAACTTC
CASSEKRTGGQNF
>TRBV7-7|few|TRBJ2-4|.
TGTGCCAGCAGCTTAGCGCTAGGAGACAGATTATACTTC
CASSLALGDRLYF
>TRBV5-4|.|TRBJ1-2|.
TGTGCCAGCAGCTTGGACAGGAACTATGGCTACACCTTC
CASSLDRNYGYTF
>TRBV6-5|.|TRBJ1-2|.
TGTGCCAGCAGGGAGGACGGGCTTGGCTACACCTTC
CASREDGLGYTF
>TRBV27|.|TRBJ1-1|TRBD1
TGTGCCAGCAGTACAGGGGTCACTGAAGCTTTCTTT
CASSTGVTEAFF
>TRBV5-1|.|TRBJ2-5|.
TGCGCCAGCAGCTTCTACACAGAAAGAGAGACCCAGTACTTC
CASSFYTERETQYF
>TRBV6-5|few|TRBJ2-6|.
TGTGCCAGCAGCCTATCTGGGGCCAACGTCCTGACTTTC
CASSLSGANVLTF
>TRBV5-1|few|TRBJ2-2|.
TGCGCCAGCAGCTTGGGGGGGGCCGGGGAGCTGTTTTTT
CASSLGGAGELFF
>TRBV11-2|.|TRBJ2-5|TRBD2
TGTGCCAGCAGCCCAGGGACTAGCGGGGGGTACCAAGAGACCCAGTACTTC
CASSPGTSGGYQETQYF
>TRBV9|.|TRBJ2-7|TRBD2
TGTGCCAGCAGCGTAGATTTAGCGGGGGGGACCGAGCAGTACTTC
CASSVDLAGGTEQYF
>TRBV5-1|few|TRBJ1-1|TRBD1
TGCGCCAGCAGCTCCCTCGGACAGGGAGGTGGCACTGAAGCTTTCTTT
CASSSLGQGGGTEAFF
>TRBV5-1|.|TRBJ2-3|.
TGCGCCAGCAGCCCTACCACAGGGAGCACAGATACGCAGTATTTT
CASSPTTGSTDTQYF
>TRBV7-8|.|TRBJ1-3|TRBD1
TGTGCCAGCAGCTTGACAGGGCTCTCTGGAAACACCATATATTTT
CASSLTGLSGNTIYF
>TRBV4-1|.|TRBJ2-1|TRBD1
TGCGCCAGCAGCCAATTGACGAGGACAGGGTCCTACAATGAGCAGTTCTTC
CASSQLTRTGSYNEQFF
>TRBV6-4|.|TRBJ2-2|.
TGTGCCAGCAGTGACGTCGTGACCGGGGAGCTGTTTTTT
CASSDVVTGELFF
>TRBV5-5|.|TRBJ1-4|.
TGTGCCAGCAGCCCAATTACTAATGAAAAACTGTTTTTT
CASSPITNEKLFF
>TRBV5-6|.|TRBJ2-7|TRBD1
TGTGCCAGCTCCCAGACAGGGGGTACCGAGCAGTACTTC
CASSQTGGTEQYF
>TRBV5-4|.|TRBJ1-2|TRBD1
TGTGCCAGCAGCACGTGGGACAGAAACTATGGCTACACCTTC
CASSTWDRNYGYTF
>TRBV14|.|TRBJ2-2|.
TGTGCCAGCAGCCAACTCACAAAGGACATGAACACCGGGGAGCTGTTTTTT
CASSQLTKDMNTGELFF
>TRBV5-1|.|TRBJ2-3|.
TGCGCCAGCAGCCCCGGAGCTATCGCCACAGATACGCAGTATTTT
CASSPGAIATDTQYF
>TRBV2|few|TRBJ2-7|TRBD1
TGTGCCAGCAACCGGGACAGGGAAGTCCACGAGCAGTACTTC
CASNRDREVHEQYF
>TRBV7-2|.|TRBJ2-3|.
TGTGCCAGCAGCTTAGAGTCTAGTTTCTCCGATACGCAGTATTTT
CASSLESSFSDTQYF
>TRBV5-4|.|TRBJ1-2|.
TGTGCCAGCAGCTCCGCAGGGGTTGGCTACACCTTC
CASSSAGVGYTF
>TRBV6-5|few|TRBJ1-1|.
TGTGCCAGCACCCTAGGGACTCGAGGGACTGAAGCTTTCTTT
CASTLGTRGTEAFF